The TCR beta chain described here comes from a study of molecular identifiers for immune sequencing clone quantification. The germline V gene has CDR1 SEHNR and CDR2 FQNEAQ (reference sequence). The CDR3 has 13 residues. V was clipped by 4 bases and J by 7 bases; unmatched bases: 4. This clonotype was seen only a few times. One entry per CDR3 protein, called by TCRdb with MiXCR from the PCR reads. The sample holds about 320,000 distinct CDR3 sequences, 24% seen once. The sequenced sample consisted of naive CD8+ T cells from blood, with Jurkat cell RNA spiked in. The subset: FACS-sorted CD8+CD4-CCR7+CD45RA+ naive T cells. The rearrangement links TRBV7-9 to TRBJ1-3; 7 nucleotides agree with TRBD1. This TCR was sampled from a human donor in good health. Some libraries in this study had Jurkat cell RNA spiked in. CDR3 loop: CASSSGTDNTIYF. The CDR3 DNA follows: TGTGCCAGCAGCTCGGGGACAGACAACACCATATATTTT. The entire variable domain, with the rest obtained from reference TRBV7-9 and TRBJ1-3, is as follows: DTGVSQNPRHKITKRGQNVTFRCDPISEHNRLYWYRQTLGQGPEFLTYFQNEAQLEKSRLLSDRFSAERPKGSFSTLEIQRTEQGDSAMYLCASSSGTDNTIYFGEGSWLTVV.